This T cell receptor beta chain was sequenced during a study of T cell changes during pregnancy in multiple sclerosis. Sequencing was performed with immunoSEQ multiplex PCR; in TCRdb, only in-frame clones are kept and a portion is missing. The table has some 79,000 clones, about 90% seen once; the top ten hold less than 0.6%. This CDR3 is 14 amino acids long. Per the germline V gene, CDR1 is ENHRY and CDR2 is SYGVKD. V shed 11 bases and J 6 bases; nucleotides not matched to a gene: 13. This clone was recorded once. Material: CD4+ T cells from peripheral blood mononuclear cells, obtained in the second trimester of pregnancy. The chain couples TRBV10-3 to TRBJ2-7; 10 positions agree with TRBD1. This receptor was obtained from a female donor with multiple sclerosis, enrolled in a pregnancy study. CDR3 DNA sequence: TGTGCCGTCCGCGGGACAGGGGACTACGGCGAGCAGTACTTC. This encodes CAVRGTGDYGEQYF.